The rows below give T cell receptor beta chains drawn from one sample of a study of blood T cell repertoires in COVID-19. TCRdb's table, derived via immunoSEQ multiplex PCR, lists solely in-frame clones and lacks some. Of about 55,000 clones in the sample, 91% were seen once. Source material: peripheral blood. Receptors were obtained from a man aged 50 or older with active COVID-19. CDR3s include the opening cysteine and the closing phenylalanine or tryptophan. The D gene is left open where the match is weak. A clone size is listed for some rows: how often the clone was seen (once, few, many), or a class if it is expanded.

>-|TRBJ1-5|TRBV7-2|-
TGTGCCAGCAGCTTAGGGCTAGAAACGATATATAGCAATCAGCCCCAGCATTTT
CASSLGLETIYSNQPQHF
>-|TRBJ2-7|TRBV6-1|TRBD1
TGTGCCAGCAGTGAAAGGGTGACAGGGGGCTACGAGCAGTACTTC
CASSERVTGGYEQYF
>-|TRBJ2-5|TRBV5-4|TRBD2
TGTGCCAGCAGCGCGGGGACTAGCGGGGGGCTCCAAGAGACCCAGTACTTC
CASSAGTSGGLQETQYF
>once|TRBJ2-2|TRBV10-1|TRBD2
TGCGCCAGCAGTGAGGTGCGGGGGGACACCGGGGAGCTGTTTTTT
CASSEVRGDTGELFF
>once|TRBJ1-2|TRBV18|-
TGTGCCAGCTCAGCAGAAGACTATGGCTACACCTTC
CASSAEDYGYTF
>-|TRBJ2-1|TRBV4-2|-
TGTGCCAGCAGCCAAGATCCTCTAGGGGGCTACAATGAGCAGTTCTTC
CASSQDPLGGYNEQFF
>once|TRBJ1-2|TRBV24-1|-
TGTGCCACCAGTGCCGCGGGAAATGGCTACACCTTC
CATSAAGNGYTF
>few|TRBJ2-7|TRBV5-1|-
TGCGCCAGCAGCTTGAGTCGGTCCCCTCTCAGGATCCAGTACTTC
CASSLSRSPLRIQYF
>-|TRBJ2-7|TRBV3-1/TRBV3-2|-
TGTGCCAGCAGCCAAGTTCGAGACGAGCAGTACTTC
CASSQVRDEQYF
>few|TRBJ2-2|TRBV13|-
TGTGCCAGCAGCTTAACAGTCCCCAAGCATGACGGGGAGCTGTTTTTT
CASSLTVPKHDGELFF
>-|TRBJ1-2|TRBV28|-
TGTGCCAGCAGCCCTCAGGGTACCTATGGCTACACCTTC
CASSPQGTYGYTF
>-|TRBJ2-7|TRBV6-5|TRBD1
TGTGCCAGCAGTCCCGGGACAGGTTTTTTTGTCGAGCAGTACTTC
CASSPGTGFFVEQYF
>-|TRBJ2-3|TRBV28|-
TGTGCCAGCAGTTTATTGGACAGAACTAGCACAGATACGCAGTATTTT
CASSLLDRTSTDTQYF
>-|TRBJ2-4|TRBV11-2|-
TGTGCCAGCAGCTTTGTGGGGACTTCAAACATTCAGTACTTC
CASSFVGTSNIQYF
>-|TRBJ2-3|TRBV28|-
TGTGCCAGCAGTTTAGCACAGGGCACAGATACGCAGTATTTT
CASSLAQGTDTQYF
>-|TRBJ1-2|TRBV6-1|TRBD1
TGTGCCAGCAGTGAACCCCTGACAGGGGGCTATGGCTACACCTTC
CASSEPLTGGYGYTF
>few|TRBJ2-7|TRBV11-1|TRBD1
TGTGCCAGCAGCGCCGGGACAGGATCAACCTACGAGCAGTACTTC
CASSAGTGSTYEQYF
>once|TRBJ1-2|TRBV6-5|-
TGTGCCAGCAGTTACAGGGGCAGCCGATATGGCTACACCTTC
CASSYRGSRYGYTF
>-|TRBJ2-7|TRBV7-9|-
TGTGCCAGCAGCGCCGGGACTCGGGACTACGAGCAGTACTTC
CASSAGTRDYEQYF
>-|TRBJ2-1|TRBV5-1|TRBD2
TGCGCCAGCAGCTTGGTCGGGGGGAACGGGCGTGAGCAGTTCTTC
CASSLVGGNGREQFF
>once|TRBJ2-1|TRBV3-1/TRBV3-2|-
TGTGCCAGCAGCCGACTAGGGACCTACAATGAGCAGTTCTTC
CASSRLGTYNEQFF
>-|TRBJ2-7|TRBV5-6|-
TGTGCCAGCAGCTTGGCCCGCGAGCAGTACTTC
CASSLAREQYF
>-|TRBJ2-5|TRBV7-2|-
TGTGCCAGCAGCTTATTGGGGGGGCGGGAGACCCAGTACTTC
CASSLLGGRETQYF
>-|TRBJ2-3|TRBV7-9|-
TGTGCCAGCTCACTCCTACAGGGGAGGTTCGCAGATACGCAGTATTTT
CASSLLQGRFADTQYF
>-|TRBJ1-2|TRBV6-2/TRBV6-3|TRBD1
TGTGCCAGCAGTGTACGGGACAGCCCCGTGCTTGGTGGCTACACCTTC
CASSVRDSPVLGGYTF
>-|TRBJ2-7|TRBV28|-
TGTGCCAGCAGCACGGAGTGGAAATCCTACGAGCAGTACTTC
CASSTEWKSYEQYF
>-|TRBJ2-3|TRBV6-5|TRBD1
TGTGCCACCACCATTGACAGGGGGCATGGTGATACGCAGTATTTT
CATTIDRGHGDTQYF
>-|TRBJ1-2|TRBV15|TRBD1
TGTGCCACCAGCGGTGGACAGGGGTGGTATGGCTACACCTTC
CATSGGQGWYGYTF
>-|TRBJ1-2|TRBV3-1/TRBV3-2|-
TGTGCCAGCAGCCCGACAGGAGATGGCTACACCTTC
CASSPTGDGYTF
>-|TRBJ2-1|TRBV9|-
TGTGCCAGCAGCGTAGCTTCGGGGGTCCGTGAGCAGTTCTTC
CASSVASGVREQFF
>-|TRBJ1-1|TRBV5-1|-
TGCGCCAGCAGCTTGGGCTGGGCGGGGGACACTGAAGCTTTCTTT
CASSLGWAGDTEAFF
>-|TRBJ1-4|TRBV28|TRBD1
TGTGCCAGCAGTTTACGTGTCGGACAGGAGATTTTT
CASSLRVGQEIF
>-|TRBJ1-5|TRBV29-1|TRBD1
TGCAGCGTTGGACAGGGACCTAATCAGCCCCAGCATTTT
CSVGQGPNQPQHF
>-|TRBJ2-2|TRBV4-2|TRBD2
TGTGCCAGCAGCCAAGACCTAACACTAGCGGCGCTGGGAACCGGGGAGCTGTTTTTT
CASSQDLTLAALGTGELFF
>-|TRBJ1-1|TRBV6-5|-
TGTGCCAGCAGAAGGACAGATCTGAACACTGAAGCTTTCTTT
CASRRTDLNTEAFF
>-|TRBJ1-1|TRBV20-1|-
TGCAGTGCTAGAGACGACACTGAAGCTTTCTTT
CSARDDTEAFF
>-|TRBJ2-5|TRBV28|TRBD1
TGTGCCAGCAGTGACCGGGACAGAACCCAAGAGACCCAGTACTTC
CASSDRDRTQETQYF
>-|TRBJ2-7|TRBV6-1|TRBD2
TGTGCCAGCAGTGAACTAGCGGGAGTTGGCGAGCAGTACTTC
CASSELAGVGEQYF
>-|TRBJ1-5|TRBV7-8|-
TGTGCCAGCAGCTTGGGACTCCCTGGGGATCAGCCCCAGCATTTT
CASSLGLPGDQPQHF
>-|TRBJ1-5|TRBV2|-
TGTGCCAGCAGTGGGACAGGCAATCAGCCCCAGCATTTT
CASSGTGNQPQHF
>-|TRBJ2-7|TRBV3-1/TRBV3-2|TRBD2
TGTGCCAGCAGCTTCGGACTAGTCGGCTACGAGCAGTACTTC
CASSFGLVGYEQYF
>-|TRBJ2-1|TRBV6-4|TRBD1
TGTGCCAGCAGCAAATTACAGGGGGCGGTCGAAGAGCAGTTCTTC
CASSKLQGAVEEQFF
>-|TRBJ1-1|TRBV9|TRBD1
TGTGCCAGCAGCGCAGCCGGGACAGTTATTTCTGAAGCTTTCTTT
CASSAAGTVISEAFF
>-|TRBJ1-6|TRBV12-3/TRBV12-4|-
TGTGCCAGCAGTTGGGGACTTCATTCACCCCTCCACTTT
CASSWGLHSPLHF
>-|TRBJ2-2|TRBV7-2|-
TGTGCCAGCAGCTCCGCGCGAGCCACCGGGGAGCTGTTTTTT
CASSSARATGELFF
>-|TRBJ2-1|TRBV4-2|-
TGTGCCAGCAGCCCAGCAGGGTTGGATGAGCAGTTCTTC
CASSPAGLDEQFF
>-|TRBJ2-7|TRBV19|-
TGTGCCAGTAGTGGAACAGGTGCCTACGAGCAGTACTTC
CASSGTGAYEQYF
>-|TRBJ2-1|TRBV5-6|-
TGTGCCAGCAGCCTTGGAAGGGGATTTGGTGTCAATGAGCAGTTCTTC
CASSLGRGFGVNEQFF
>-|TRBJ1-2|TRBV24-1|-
TGTGCCACCAGTGACGCAGACAGTAACTATGGCTACACCTTC
CATSDADSNYGYTF
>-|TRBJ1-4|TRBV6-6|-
TGTGCCAGCAGTTACAACAGTGAACTGTTTTTT
CASSYNSELFF
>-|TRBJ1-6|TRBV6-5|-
TGTGCCAGCAGTTACCTAGTGGCTTCGGGGTCACCCCTCCACTTT
CASSYLVASGSPLHF
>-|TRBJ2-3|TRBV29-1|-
TGCAGCGTAAAACGGACTTCAGATACGCAGTATTTT
CSVKRTSDTQYF